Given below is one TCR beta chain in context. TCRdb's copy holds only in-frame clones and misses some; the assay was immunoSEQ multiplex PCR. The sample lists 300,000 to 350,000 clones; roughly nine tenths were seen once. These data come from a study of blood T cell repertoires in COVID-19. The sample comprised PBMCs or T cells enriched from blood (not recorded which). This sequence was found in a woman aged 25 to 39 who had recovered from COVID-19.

DNA of the CDR3: TGTGCCAGCAGCCCATTGACTAGCGGGAGCCTGGTCGAGCAGTACTTC. Amino acids: CASSPLTSGSLVEQYF. The chain uses TRBV11-2 and TRBJ2-7, with TRBD2 matching over 12 bases. From germline, CDR1 is SGHAT and CDR2 FQNNGV. The V segment lost 5 bases and the J segment 6 bases; nucleotides outside the gene matches: 11. The length of the CDR3 is 16 residues. The whole variable domain, remainder taken from reference TRBV11-2 and TRBJ2-7, is EAGVAQSPRYKIIEKRQSVAFWCNPISGHATLYWYQQILGQGPKLLIQFQNNGVVDDSQLPKDRFSAERLKGVDSTLKIQPAKLEDSAVYLCASSPLTSGSLVEQYFGPGTRLTVT.